These T cell receptor beta chains were read from a single sample in a study of T cells in localized non-small cell lung cancer. Libraries were prepared by immunoSEQ multiplex PCR; TCRdb keeps only in-frame clonotypes and omits some of them. The sample has some 21,000 clones, approximately 86% seen once; the top ten hold roughly 30%. The starting material was peripheral blood mononuclear cells, obtained before any cancer treatment. The receptors derive from a male donor aged 60 or over with stage II lung adenocarcinoma. CDR3s include the opening cysteine and the closing phenylalanine or tryptophan. The order of the fields is D gene, clone size, CDR3 length, J gene, V gene, CDR3 protein, CDR3 DNA. The D gene is left open where the match is weak. The size of a clone is reported for some rows only, either as once, few or many, or as a class for expanded clones.

- | - | 17 | TRBJ2-2 | TRBV10-3 | CAISESLVTSGTGELFF | TGTGCCATCAGTGAGTCTTTAGTAACCAGCGGCACCGGGGAGCTGTTTTTT
TRBD1 | once | 14 | TRBJ2-5 | TRBV19 | CASSRTGGGGTQYF | TGTGCCAGTAGCCGGACAGGGGGCGGTGGGACCCAGTACTTC
- | - | 15 | TRBJ1-4 | TRBV7-2 | CASSLGQNVNEKLFF | TGTGCCAGCAGCCTTGGACAGAACGTCAATGAAAAACTGTTTTTT
- | once | 15 | TRBJ2-3 | TRBV5-1 | CASSLAWPGTDTQYF | TGCGCCAGCAGCTTGGCTTGGCCCGGCACAGATACGCAGTATTTT
- | - | 14 | TRBJ2-7 | TRBV5-6 | CASSAGTKHYEQYF | TGTGCCAGCAGCGCCGGGACCAAACACTACGAGCAGTACTTC
- | once | 13 | TRBJ1-2 | TRBV5-5 | CASSLEGRYGYTF | TGTGCCAGCAGCTTGGAGGGCCGCTATGGCTACACCTTC
TRBD2 | - | 15 | TRBJ2-7 | TRBV2 | CASSVGLAGGPGQYF | TGTGCCAGCAGTGTTGGACTAGCGGGAGGGCCGGGTCAGTACTTC
TRBD1 | - | 15 | TRBJ2-1 | TRBV19 | CASRNIGTGANEQFF | TGTGCCAGTAGGAATATCGGGACAGGGGCTAATGAGCAGTTCTTC
- | - | 13 | TRBJ1-2 | TRBV19 | CASTSMWGRGYTF | TGTGCCAGTACCTCCATGTGGGGACGCGGCTACACCTTC
- | - | 15 | TRBJ2-2 | TRBV5-4 | CASSLGHANTGELFF | TGTGCCAGCAGCTTGGGACACGCGAACACCGGGGAGCTGTTTTTT
- | - | 19 | TRBJ2-6 | TRBV7-2 | CASSIYIRGRPTGANVLTF | TGTGCCAGCAGCATCTACATCCGGGGCCGCCCTACTGGGGCCAACGTCCTGACTTTC
TRBD1 | once | 14 | TRBJ1-1 | TRBV19 | CASRSLGGRTEAFF | TGTGCCAGTAGGAGCCTAGGGGGCCGCACTGAAGCTTTCTTT
- | - | 11 | TRBJ1-1 | TRBV13 | CASSLDTEAFF | TGTGCCAGCAGCTTAGACACTGAAGCTTTCTTT
- | - | 12 | TRBJ2-5 | TRBV10-3 | CAISGPQETQYF | TGTGCCATCAGTGGCCCACAAGAGACCCAGTACTTC
- | - | 16 | TRBJ2-3 | TRBV2 | CASTLNGRSLTDTQYF | TGTGCCAGCACCCTTAACGGGCGGTCACTCACAGATACGCAGTATTTT
- | - | 14 | TRBJ1-1 | TRBV7-9 | CASSLQGRNTEAFF | TGTGCCAGCAGCCTCCAAGGACGGAACACTGAAGCTTTCTTT
TRBD2 | - | 11 | TRBJ2-3 | TRBV20-1 | CSGTRGRTQYF | TGCAGCGGGACTAGAGGTCGTACGCAGTATTTT
TRBD1 | - | 14 | TRBJ1-1 | TRBV6-6 | CASSGQGGTTEAFF | TGTGCCAGCAGCGGCCAGGGGGGTACAACTGAAGCTTTCTTT
- | once | 16 | TRBJ2-7 | TRBV29-1 | CSVVTGFEGFSYEQYF | TGCAGCGTTGTTACGGGATTTGAAGGATTCTCCTACGAGCAGTACTTC
TRBD2 | - | 15 | TRBJ2-2 | TRBV6-5 | CASSGVSGLTGELFF | TGTGCCAGCAGTGGGGTTAGCGGGCTCACCGGGGAGCTGTTTTTT
- | - | 14 | TRBJ2-5 | TRBV28 | CASLEAGAGETQYF | TGTGCCAGTCTTGAGGCAGGGGCGGGAGAGACCCAGTACTTC
TRBD1 | - | 15 | TRBJ1-4 | TRBV5-1 | CASSLVGTGDEKLFF | TGCGCCAGCAGCTTGGTTGGGACAGGGGATGAAAAACTGTTTTTT